These 8 T cell receptor beta chains were all obtained from the same sample, sequenced in a study of human thymus T cells. Sequencing used immunoSEQ multiplex PCR; TCRdb keeps in-frame clones, though not all of them. The sample lists roughly 130,000 clones, about 95% occurring once. The source of the thymus tissue was resections taken during corrective heart surgery. Material for sequencing was thymus tissue. Receptor source: a boy in the first two years of life with a congenital heart defect but otherwise immunologically healthy.

The chain has TRBV11-2 and TRBJ2-3; D is uncertain. There are 12 residues in the CDR3. Germline CDR1 SGHAT, CDR2 FQNNGV. V lost 4 bases and J 4 bases, leaving 6 bases between the germline ends. The CDR3 nucleotides read TGTGCCAGCAGCTCGTTTCCAGATACGCAGTATTTT. This encodes CASSSFPDTQYF.

The chain couples TRBV6-5 to TRBJ1-5; possibly TRBD1 for D (5 bases). Germline CDR1 and CDR2: MNHEY and SVGAGI. The CDR3 is 15 amino acids. V was shortened by 2 bases and J by 4 bases, with 12 bases between the two germline ends. Written as DNA, the CDR3 is TGTGCCAGCAGTTACCGGGACCTTGGGAATCAGCCCCAGCATTTT. This translates into CASSYRDLGNQPQHF.

This chain connects TRBV2 to TRBJ2-6; tentatively, D is TRBD1 (5 bases). Looked up from germline, CDR1 is SNHLY and CDR2 is FYNNEI. Trimming left V 7 bases short and J 4 bases short, with 11 bases between. This CDR3 contains 14 residues. CDR3 bases: TGTGCCAGCAAAGGGGCGGTGGGGGCCAACGTCCTGACTTTC. Its translation is CASKGAVGANVLTF.

J is TRBJ2-5 and V is TRBV18; weak D call: TRBD1 (5 bases). Trimming stripped 3 bases from V and 5 bases from J, with 19 bases between. Germline V gene lookup returns CDR1 KGHSH and CDR2 LQKENI. This CDR3 is 16 amino acids long. The chain's CDR3 is CASSPRGTGTRETQYF. The CDR3 DNA sequence: TGTGCCAGCTCACCCCGTGGAACAGGTACTCGGGAGACCCAGTACTTC. The variable domain in full, with the rest retrieved from reference TRBV18 and TRBJ2-5, is NAGVMQNPRHLVRRRGQEARLRCSPMKGHSHVYWYRQLPEEGLKFMVYLQKENIIDESGMPKERFSAEFPKEGPSILRIQQVVRGDSAAYFCASSPRGTGTRETQYFGPGTRLLVL.

The chain carries TRBV18 and TRBJ2-7, with D perhaps matching TRBD1 or TRBD2 (5 bases each). With 3 bases removed from V and 4 bases from J, the gap between germline ends came to 22 bases. Germline CDR1 KGHSH, CDR2 LQKENI. There are 17 residues in the CDR3. DNA for the CDR3: TGTGCCAGCTCACCGAAGTACGTGGGGCCTAGCTCTTACGAGCAGTACTTC. It encodes CASSPKYVGPSSYEQYF. Complete variable domain (other parts from reference TRBV18 and TRBJ2-7): NAGVMQNPRHLVRRRGQEARLRCSPMKGHSHVYWYRQLPEEGLKFMVYLQKENIIDESGMPKERFSAEFPKEGPSILRIQQVVRGDSAAYFCASSPKYVGPSSYEQYFGPGTRLTVT.

The chain couples TRBV4-2 to TRBJ1-6; 10 bases agree with TRBD1. The junction had 1 base not matched to a gene; V was cut back by 0 bases and J by 8 bases. The CDR3 is made up of 15 amino acids. CDR1 and CDR2 (germline): LGHNA, YNFKEQ. This CDR3 is CASSQEGQGDSPLHF. CDR3 DNA sequence: TGTGCCAGCAGCCAAGAAGGACAGGGGGATTCACCCCTCCACTTT.

About this clone itself: A junction end diverges from the germline sequence, so it may reflect a read error. The V call is TRBV6-1, the J call TRBJ2-2, with a possible D match to TRBD1 (5 bases). The germline V gene has CDR1 MNHNS and CDR2 SASEGT. The CDR3 sequence is 16 residues long. The CDR3 loop is CASREGEIKNTGELFF. The CDR3 nucleotides read TGTGCCAGCAGGGAAGGGGAAATAAAGAACACCGGGGAGCTGTTTTTT.

The V call is TRBV9, the J call TRBJ2-5, with TRBD2 matching over 15 bases. The CDR3 has 19 amino acids. Germline V lookup: CDR1 SGDLS, CDR2 YYNGEE. The trim removed 3 bases at V and 5 bases at J, leaving 14 bases unmatched. CDR3 protein: CASSGLATIGTSGGETQYF. CDR3 coding DNA: TGTGCCAGCAGCGGTCTAGCGACGATCGGGACTAGCGGGGGGGAGACCCAGTACTTC. The entire variable domain, with the rest obtained from reference TRBV9 and TRBJ2-5, is as follows: DSGVTQTPKHLITATGQRVTLRCSPRSGDLSVYWYQQSLDQGLQFLIQYYNGEERAKGNILERFSAQQFPDLHSELNLSSLELGDSALYFCASSGLATIGTSGGETQYFGPGTRLLVL.